This T cell receptor beta chain was identified during a study of blood T cells in healthy people across ages. With a J-beta primer mix and a sample-barcoded 5' primer, a second PCR ran 7 to 11 cycles. MiXCR, applied by TCRdb to the 5' RACE reads, yields one record per CDR3 protein. The repertoire includes fewer than 1,000,000 distinct CDR3 sequences, around 45% of them detected once, and approximately 18% sits in the top ten. The ends were cut back, 11 bases at V and 4 bases at J, with 19 bases in the middle. This CDR3 comprises 14 residues. The germline V gene has CDR1 SNHLY and CDR2 FYNNEI. The sample comprised blood. The sequence was collected from a man at least 80 years old in good health. The gene calls are TRBV2 and TRBJ2-3, with D possibly being TRBD1 (6 bases). The CDR3 region is CASQTGWAADTQYF. The DNA of the CDR3 is TGTGCCTCCCAGACAGGCTGGGCGGCAGATACGCAGTATTTT.